This T cell receptor (beta chain) came from a study of regulatory T cells in long-lasting Graves disease (dated by TCRdb to the early 2020s). Turning to the overall study: Antithyroid drugs had been taken for less than 3 months by newly diagnosed Graves' disease patients. Peripheral blood TCR sequencing and RNA sequencing compared persistent Graves' disease patients with newly diagnosed Graves' disease patients. TCR sequencing covered roughly 13 persistent and 20 or so newly diagnosed Graves' disease patients, 33 samples in total. The study was conducted in China and was registered as a clinical trial.

The library was produced with multiplex PCR. TCRdb names Illumina HiSeq 4000 as the instrument used. iRepertoire HTBI primers and Arm-PCR amplification of CDR3 regions were used to construct TCR beta libraries. Gel purification was performed on PCR products prior to sequencing. Per the authors' processing: Gene usage analysis of CDR3 amino acid clonotypes used the 62 TRBV and some 13 TRBJ segments found across samples. COPE and FqMerger were used to merge the filtered high-quality paired reads into contigs. BLAST was used to align contigs to IMGT TRBV, TRBD and TRBJ reference genes, with CDR3 defined following IMGT. Highly expanded clones were defined as clonotypes with a frequency above 0.1%. Shannon entropy was used to measure repertoire diversity, and the Gini coefficient was used to measure V-J evenness. Public clonotypes were defined as clonotypes shared by more than one individual. TCRdb ran its own pipeline on the public reads, namely fastp trimming at Q25 and MiXCR clone calling, and kept in-frame beta chains. Each CDR3 protein appears once, grouped with its most common genes and DNA. The V and J calls were not made by the authors but by TCRdb's processing. Within this sample are about 460,000 distinct CDR3 sequences, with approximately 14% of them counted one time only. Around a sixth of the sample comes from the top ten.

Results and caveats for the whole study, not just this receptor: Sequencing and analysis were restricted to the TCR beta chain. Preferential use of TRBV28, TRBJ1-2 and TRBJ2-5 was observed in persistent disease, whereas TRBV20-1 and TRBJ2-1 were favored in newly diagnosed disease. The small sample size was acknowledged by the authors as a limitation that may reduce accuracy. The study examined only peripheral blood because the primary lesion, thyroid tissue, could not be accessed. Patients with persistent disease shared more public clonotypes (about 2,700) than newly diagnosed patients did (approximately 970). Persistent Graves' disease patients showed lower TCR Shannon entropy and fewer highly expanded clones than newly diagnosed patients, suggesting clonal expansion.

This clonotype was seen ten or more times. What this receptor recognizes is not known. One base away there is no much larger clone; base qualities are not given. The time point tag for this specimen amounts to: newly diagnosed GD, antithyroid drugs for less than 3 months. For both TCR sequencing and RNA sequencing, RNA was extracted from PBMCs using TRIzol. The diagnosis of Graves' disease was made according to American Thyroid Association guidelines. Recruitment of patients was carried out at an endocrinology department in Xi'an, China. From each patient, roughly 9 milliliters of peripheral blood was collected into an EDTA anticoagulant tube. Ficoll Paque Plus density gradient separation was used to isolate PBMCs, and no further T cell sorting was done. An Agilent 2100 Bioanalyzer and agarose gel were used to check RNA quality, while a NanoDrop 2000 measured RNA concentration. Per the germline V gene, MNHNS is the CDR1 and SASEGT is the CDR2. The CDR3 contains 18 residues, cysteine and phenylalanine counted. The DNA shown is the 54-base CDR3, in frame from base 1. V and J are trimmed by 5 bases and 2 bases, and the gene matches miss 10 bases of the junction.

These same records also appear under a second study, on T cells in Graves' hyperthyroidism and ophthalmopathy. The second publication reports: Stable Graves' hyperthyroidism was defined as no progression to ophthalmopathy during 18 months of follow-up. Hyperthyroidism patients were newly diagnosed, with disease duration under 2 months, and aged 18 to 65 years. Exclusion was applied to patients with uncontrolled infections, other autoimmune diseases, pregnancy or lactation. Diagnoses were established on the basis of clinical symptoms, serum thyroxine and TRAb, thyroid ultrasound, and orbital computed tomography. The first round of RT-PCR for the TCR CDR3 was performed with the HTBI primer set and the Qiagen OneStep RT-PCR kit. Most expanded thyroid clonotypes (frequency above 0.001) were also detected in blood, suggesting blood repertoires may reflect thyroid immune responses. A model built on a 13 V-J signature distinguished ophthalmopathy from stable hyperthyroidism, reaching 87.88% sensitivity and approximately 81% specificity in cross-validation and 80%/75% in testing. During validation, the model predicted progression to ophthalmopathy a median of roughly six months ahead of onset, with almost 71% sensitivity and around 73% specificity. TCR V-J signatures able to tell the groups apart were searched for in a discovery cohort of 90 to 100 patients, of whom over 40 had Graves' ophthalmopathy and some 60 had stable Graves' hyperthyroidism. Prospective prediction of ophthalmopathy was tested in an independent validation cohort of approximately 19 hyperthyroidism patients and 17 patients who later progressed to ophthalmopathy. The 100 discovery patients were randomly split 7:3 into training and test sets. In more than five Graves' hyperthyroidism patients, the study also compared T-cell repertoires from thyroid tissue with T-cell repertoires from blood. Once sampling was done, hyperthyroidism patients were given methimazole at a starting dose of 30 mg daily, whereas ophthalmopathy patients were given high-dose intravenous methylprednisolone. Libraries were constructed in a second round of multiplex PCR, after which size selection and purification were carried out. The libraries were sequenced on an Illumina HiSeq2000 using paired-end 100 bp reads. Raw data were processed with SOAPnuke, discarding reads with adapters, uncalled bases, mean Phred below 15, or no exact constant-primer or identifier match. High-quality paired reads were merged using COPE v1.2.5, and each unique nucleotide sequence was defined as a clonotype. Clonotypes were aligned to IMGT TRBV, TRBD and TRBJ reference segments using MiTCR v1.1. The analysis included only V-J combinations with a frequency above 0.0001, which together covered around 99% of the repertoires. The TCS score was defined as F50 (clonal expansion) divided by E x V (chaos), with BLOSUM62-based TCRdist calculated between CDR3 peptides within each V-J. Welch's t-statistics and random forest reduced fewer than 550 V-J features to roughly 13, which were used in a naive Bayes classifier (R e1071). Sample size was not statistically predetermined, and investigators were not blinded to group allocation. The paper describes TCR Vbeta CDR3 sequencing of some 130 peripheral blood samples, made up of 43 ophthalmopathy patients, around 78 hyperthyroidism patients and approximately 17 progressor patients.

This clonotype was obtained from a woman aged 45 to 65 with Graves disease. Donor details come from another sample of the same person, matched by shared clones. The material was peripheral blood mononuclear cells (PBMCs), obtained at new diagnosis, from a patient treated with antithyroid drugs. Recombination connected TRBV6-1 to TRBJ2-2, with TRBD2 matching 11 junction bases. The DNA sequence is TGTGCCAGCAGTCCTCCGCTAGCGGGAGGCCTAAACACCGGGGAGCTGTTTTTT. It translates to CASSPPLAGGLNTGELFF.